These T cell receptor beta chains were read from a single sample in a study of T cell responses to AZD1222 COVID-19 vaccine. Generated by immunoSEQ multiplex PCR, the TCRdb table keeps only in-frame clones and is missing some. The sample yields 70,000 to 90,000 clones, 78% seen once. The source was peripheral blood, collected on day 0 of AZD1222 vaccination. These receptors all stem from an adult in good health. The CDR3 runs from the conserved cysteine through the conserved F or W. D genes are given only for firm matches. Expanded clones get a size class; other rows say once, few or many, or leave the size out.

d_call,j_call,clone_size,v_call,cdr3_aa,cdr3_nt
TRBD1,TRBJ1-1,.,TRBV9,CASSDRGAGSPNTEAFF,TGTGCCAGCAGCGACAGGGGCGCCGGTTCACCGAACACTGAAGCTTTCTTT
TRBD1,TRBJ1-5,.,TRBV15,CATSEWGTGPISNQPQHF,TGTGCCACCAGCGAGTGGGGGACAGGTCCAATTAGCAATCAGCCCCAGCATTTT
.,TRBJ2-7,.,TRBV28,CASSSPGTAEGTYEQYF,TGTGCCAGCAGTTCCCCCGGGACTGCGGAAGGGACCTACGAGCAGTACTTC
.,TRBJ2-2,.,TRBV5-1,CASSAGTAGELFF,TGCGCCAGCAGCGCCGGGACGGCCGGGGAGCTGTTTTTT
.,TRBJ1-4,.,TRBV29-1,CSVHQGSTNEKLFF,TGCAGCGTACATCAGGGGTCAACTAATGAAAAACTGTTTTTT
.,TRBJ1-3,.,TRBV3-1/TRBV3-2,CASSQAPSNSGNTIYF,TGTGCCAGCAGCCAAGCCCCCTCTAACTCTGGAAACACCATATATTTT
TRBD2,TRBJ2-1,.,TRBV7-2,CASSLTGLAGRNEQFF,TGTGCCAGCAGCTTAACCGGACTAGCGGGACGGAATGAGCAGTTCTTC
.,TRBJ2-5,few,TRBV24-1,CATVRGVGRLYQETQYF,TGTGCCACCGTGAGAGGGGTCGGACGGCTGTACCAAGAGACCCAGTACTTC
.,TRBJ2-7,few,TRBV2,CASYPRGGSYEQYF,TGTGCCAGTTACCCTAGGGGGGGGAGCTACGAGCAGTACTTC
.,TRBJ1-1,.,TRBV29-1,CSVGRETEAFF,TGCAGCGTTGGTCGGGAAACTGAAGCTTTCTTT
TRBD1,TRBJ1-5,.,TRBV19,CASSLGTGGNQPQHF,TGTGCCAGTAGTCTAGGGACAGGAGGAAATCAGCCCCAGCATTTT
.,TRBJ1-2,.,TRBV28,CASSLKEYGYTF,TGTGCCAGCAGTTTAAAAGAGTACGGCTACACCTTC
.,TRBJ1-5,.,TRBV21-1,CASSKFRISPSNQPQHF,TGTGCCAGCAGCAAATTCCGGATTTCACCTAGCAATCAGCCCCAGCATTTT
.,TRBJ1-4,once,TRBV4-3,CASSQEGSLGDEKLFF,TGCGCCAGCAGCCAAGAAGGGTCTCTAGGGGATGAAAAACTGTTTTTT
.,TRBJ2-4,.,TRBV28,CASSLLGAKNIQYF,TGTGCCAGCAGTTTACTCGGAGCCAAAAACATTCAGTACTTC
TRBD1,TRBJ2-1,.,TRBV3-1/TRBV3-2,CASSHLNRGNEQFF,TGTGCCAGCAGCCATCTAAACAGGGGTAATGAGCAGTTCTTC
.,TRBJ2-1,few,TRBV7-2,CASRGGAARNNEQFF,TGTGCCAGCAGGGGGGGAGCAGCGCGGAACAATGAGCAGTTCTTC
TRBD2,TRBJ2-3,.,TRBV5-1,CASSLTAGADTQYF,TGCGCCAGCAGCTTAACAGCGGGAGCAGATACGCAGTATTTT
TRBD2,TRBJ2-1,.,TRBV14,CASSQSLGRGGEQFF,TGTGCCAGCAGCCAAAGTCTGGGGAGGGGCGGTGAGCAGTTCTTC
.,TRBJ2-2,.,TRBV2,CASSEALVFFANTGELFF,TGTGCCAGCAGTGAAGCGCTTGTTTTCTTCGCGAACACCGGGGAGCTGTTTTTT
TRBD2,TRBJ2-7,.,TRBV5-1,CASSFQAGGSYEQYF,TGCGCCAGCAGCTTCCAAGCGGGAGGCTCCTACGAGCAGTACTTC
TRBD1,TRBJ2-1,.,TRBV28,CASSLVSGQGHNEQFF,TGTGCCAGCAGTCTGGTATCGGGACAGGGGCACAATGAGCAGTTCTTC
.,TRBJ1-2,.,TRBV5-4,CASSLGTGKGYGYTF,TGTGCCAGCAGCTTGGGTACAGGGAAGGGTTATGGCTACACCTTC
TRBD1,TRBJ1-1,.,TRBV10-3,CATTGTAEAFF,TGTGCCACGACAGGGACCGCTGAAGCTTTCTTT
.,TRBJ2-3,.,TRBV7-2,CASRDRISTDTQYF,TGTGCCAGCAGAGACAGGATATCCACAGATACGCAGTATTTT
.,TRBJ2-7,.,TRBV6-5,CASSYSAESSYEQYF,TGTGCCAGCAGTTACTCTGCGGAGAGCTCCTACGAGCAGTACTTC
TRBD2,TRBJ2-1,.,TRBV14,CASSPRRMGGAEQFF,TGTGCCAGCAGCCCCCGGCGCATGGGAGGGGCTGAGCAGTTCTTC
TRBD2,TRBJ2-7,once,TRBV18,CASSPRAGVRYEQYF,TGTGCCAGCTCACCGCGGGCGGGAGTGCGCTACGAGCAGTACTTC
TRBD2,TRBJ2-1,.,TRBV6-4,CASSEAGEGLDEQFF,TGTGCCAGCAGCGAAGCGGGGGAGGGCCTCGATGAGCAGTTCTTC
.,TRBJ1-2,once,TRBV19,CASSTQGLYGYTF,TGTGCCAGTAGTACACAGGGACTCTATGGCTACACCTTC
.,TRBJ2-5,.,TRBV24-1,CATSDFGRSVVETQYF,TGTGCCACCAGTGATTTCGGGAGATCCGTGGTGGAGACCCAGTACTTC
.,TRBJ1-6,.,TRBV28,CASSLEQLYNSPLHF,TGTGCCAGCAGTTTGGAACAGTTATATAATTCACCCCTCCACTTT
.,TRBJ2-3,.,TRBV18,CASSPPLSTDTQYF,TGTGCCAGCTCACCACCCCTGAGCACAGATACGCAGTATTTT
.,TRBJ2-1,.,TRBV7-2,CASSRSGPSYNEQFF,TGTGCCAGCAGCAGAAGCGGTCCCTCTTACAATGAGCAGTTCTTC
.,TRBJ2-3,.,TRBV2,CASSELAQETQYF,TGTGCCAGCAGTGAACTAGCGCAAGAGACGCAGTATTTT
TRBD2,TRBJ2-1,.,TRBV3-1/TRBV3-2,CASSQDRDLTSGRSNEQFF,TGTGCCAGCAGCCAAGATCGCGACCTTACTAGCGGGAGGAGCAATGAGCAGTTCTTC
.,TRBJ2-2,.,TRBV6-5,CASRSEFANTGELFF,TGTGCCAGCAGGTCAGAATTTGCGAACACCGGGGAGCTGTTTTTT
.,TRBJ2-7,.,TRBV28,CASSLLERTYEQYF,TGTGCCAGCAGTTTATTAGAGAGAACCTACGAGCAGTACTTC
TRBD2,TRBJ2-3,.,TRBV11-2,CASSAGSGNWGMDTQYF,TGTGCCAGCAGTGCCGGGAGCGGGAACTGGGGTATGGATACGCAGTATTTT
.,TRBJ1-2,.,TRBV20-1,CSPTGGTGYTF,TGCAGTCCGACAGGTGGTACTGGCTACACCTTC
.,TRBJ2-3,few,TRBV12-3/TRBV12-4,CASSPNGWDTQYF,TGTGCCAGCAGTCCTAATGGGTGGGATACGCAGTATTTT
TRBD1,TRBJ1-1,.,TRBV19,CASSISAGGAVAFF,TGTGCCAGTAGTATCTCGGCAGGGGGCGCGGTAGCTTTCTTT
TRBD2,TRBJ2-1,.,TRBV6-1,CASSELWTSQEQFF,TGTGCCAGCAGTGAACTGTGGACTAGCCAAGAGCAGTTCTTC
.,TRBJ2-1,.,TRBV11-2,CASSLISSYNEQFF,TGTGCCAGCAGCTTAATCAGCTCCTACAATGAGCAGTTCTTC
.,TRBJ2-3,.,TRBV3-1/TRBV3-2,CASSQRGGGTDTQYF,TGTGCCAGCAGCCAAAGGGGGGGCGGCACAGATACGCAGTATTTT
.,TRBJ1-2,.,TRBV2,CASARDRDYGYTF,TGTGCCAGTGCCAGGGACCGTGACTATGGCTACACCTTC
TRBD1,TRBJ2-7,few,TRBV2,CASKKGQGASYEQYF,TGTGCCAGCAAGAAGGGACAGGGGGCTTCCTACGAGCAGTACTTC
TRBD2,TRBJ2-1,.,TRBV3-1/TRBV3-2,CASSLLAGFINEQFF,TGTGCCAGCAGCCTACTAGCGGGATTTATCAATGAGCAGTTCTTC
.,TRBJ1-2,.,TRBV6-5,CASSYRAKLSGYTF,TGTGCCAGCAGTTACAGAGCAAAATTGAGTGGCTACACCTTC